This T cell receptor beta chain appears in the sequencing data of a study of blood T cell repertoires in COVID-19. Study as a whole: The samples span acute and convalescent COVID-19 from the United States, Italy and Spain. PBMCs, B-cell-depleted T cells, or T cells provided the cDNA or gDNA that made up the material.

CDR3 length: 14 residues. Germline CDR1 reads KGHSH; CDR2 reads LQKENI. V shed 8 bases and J 4 bases; nucleotides not matched to a gene: 8. Study processing details: The authors estimated nucleated cell counts from reference gene primer amplification. Sequenced by immunoSEQ multiplex PCR; TCRdb stores in-frame clones only, minus some. V and J calls and clone size are those listed in that table; D and trimming were worked out from the DNA. The data hold 150,000 to 200,000 clones, with approximately 86% observed a single time. The receptor was derived from a man aged 45 to 65 with active or convalescent COVID-19. The sample comprised peripheral blood. This sequence joins TRBV18 and TRBJ2-7; TRBD2 aligns across 10 bases. CDR3 DNA sequence: TGTGCCAGCGCTCCCGGGACTAGCGCTTACGAGCAGTACTTC. This encodes CASAPGTSAYEQYF.